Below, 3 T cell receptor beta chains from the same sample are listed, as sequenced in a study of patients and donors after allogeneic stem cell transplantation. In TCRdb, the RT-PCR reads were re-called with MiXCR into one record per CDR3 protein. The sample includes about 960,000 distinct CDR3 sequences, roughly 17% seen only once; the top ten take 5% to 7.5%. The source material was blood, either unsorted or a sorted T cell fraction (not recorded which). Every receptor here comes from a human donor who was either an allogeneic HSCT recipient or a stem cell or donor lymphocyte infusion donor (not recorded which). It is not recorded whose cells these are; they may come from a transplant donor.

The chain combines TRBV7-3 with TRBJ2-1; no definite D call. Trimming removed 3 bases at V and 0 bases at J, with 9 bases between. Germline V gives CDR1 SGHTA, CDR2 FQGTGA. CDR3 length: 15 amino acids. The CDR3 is CASSLQESSYNEQFF. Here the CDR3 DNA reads TGTGCCAGCAGCTTGCAGGAGAGCTCCTACAATGAGCAGTTCTTC. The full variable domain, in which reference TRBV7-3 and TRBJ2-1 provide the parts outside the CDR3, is GAGVSQTPSNKVTEKGKYVELRCDPISGHTALYWYRQSLGQGPEFLIYFQGTGAADDSGLPNDRFFAVRPEGSVSTLKIQRTERGDSAVYLCASSLQESSYNEQFFGPGTRLTVL.

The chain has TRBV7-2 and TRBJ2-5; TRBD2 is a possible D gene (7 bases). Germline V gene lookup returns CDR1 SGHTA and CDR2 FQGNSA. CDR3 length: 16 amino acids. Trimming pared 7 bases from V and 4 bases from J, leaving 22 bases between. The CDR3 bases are TGTGCCAGCACCTTTATCCGGGGGGCCGGGGGAGAGACCCAGTACTTC. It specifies CASTFIRGAGGETQYF. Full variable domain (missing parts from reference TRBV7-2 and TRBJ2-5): GAGVSQSPSNKVTEKGKDVELRCDPISGHTALYWYRQSLGQGLEFLIYFQGNSAPDKSGLPSDRFSAERTGGSVSTLTIQRTQQEDSAVYLCASTFIRGAGGETQYFGPGTRLLVL.

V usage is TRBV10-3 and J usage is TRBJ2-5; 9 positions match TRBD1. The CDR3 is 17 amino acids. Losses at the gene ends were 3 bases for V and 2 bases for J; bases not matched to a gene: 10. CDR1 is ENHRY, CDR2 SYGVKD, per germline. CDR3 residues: CAISENRPGTGQETQYF. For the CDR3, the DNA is TGTGCCATCAGTGAAAACCGACCCGGGACAGGGCAAGAGACCCAGTACTTC.